The 8 T cell receptor beta chains below all came from one sample that was sequenced in a study of cytomegalovirus exposure and HLA in healthy donors. The PCR employed 60 Vbeta primers together with 13 Jbeta primers. The repertoire was sequenced with immunoSEQ multiplex PCR; TCRdb's copy has only in-frame clones and lacks some. The sample consists of around 55,000 clones, around 79% of them appearing once. Sequencing input: PBMCs. The receptors shown here come from a female donor in good health and CMV-seronegative.

The rearrangement links TRBV7-9 to TRBJ2-7; 9 bases fit TRBD2. The junction had 4 bases not matched to a gene; V was cut back by 1 base and J by 6 bases. Looked up from germline, CDR1 is SEHNR and CDR2 is FQNEAQ (reference sequence). There are 14 residues in the CDR3. The CDR3 reads CASSLDLAGTEQYF. The CDR3 nucleotides are TGTGCCAGCAGCTTAGACCTAGCGGGAACCGAGCAGTACTTC.

The V call is TRBV2, the J call TRBJ1-3, with 8 bases fitting TRBD1. Per the germline V gene, CDR1 is SNHLY and CDR2 is FYNNEI. Trimming cost V 7 bases and J 3 bases; bases outside gene matches: 5. This CDR3 has 14 amino acids. DNA of the CDR3: TGTGCCAGCATCCCGGACAGGGTTGGAAACACCATATATTTT. Amino acid sequence: CASIPDRVGNTIYF.

About this clone itself: At one end, the junction sequence differs from germline, possibly due to a read error. J is TRBJ2-7 and V is TRBV7-2; TRBD2 matches 11 bases. CDR1 is SGHTA, CDR2 FQGNSA, per germline. This CDR3 comprises 14 residues. This CDR3 is CASSIAGGSYEQYF. CDR3 DNA: TGTGCCAGCAGCATAGCGGGGGGGAGCTACGAGCAGTACTTC.

This clone was counted only a few times. V and J are TRBV19 and TRBJ2-7; 10 bases match TRBD2. Trimming cost V 4 bases and J 5 bases; bases outside gene matches: 8. The CDR3 runs to 15 residues. Germline V gene data show CDR1 as LNHDA and CDR2 as SQIVND (reference sequence). In DNA, the CDR3 is TGTGCCAGTAGTACACGCGCTAGCGGGAGCGACGAGCAGTACTTC. It is translated as CASSTRASGSDEQYF.

The chain carries TRBV2 and TRBJ1-6; D call uncertain. Germline CDR1 reads SNHLY; CDR2 reads FYNNEI. V lost 6 bases, J lost 0 bases, and 6 bases lay in between. The CDR3 is made up of 14 amino acids. DNA of the CDR3: TGTGCCAGCAGGAGGAGCTCCTATAATTCACCCCTCCACTTT. Its protein is CASRRSSYNSPLHF.

The CDR3 loop is CASSQRTGPGTEAFF. CDR3 DNA sequence: TGCGCCAGCAGCCAAAGGACAGGGCCGGGGACTGAAGCTTTCTTT. The V gene is TRBV5-1, the J gene TRBJ1-1, with 8 bases fitting TRBD1. Germline V CDR1 and CDR2: SGHRS, YFSETQ. The CDR3 spans 15 residues. V shed 4 bases and J 5 bases; nucleotides not matched to a gene: 10.

The chain uses TRBV6-5 and TRBJ1-4; TRBD1 might be the D (5 bases). The CDR3 covers 12 residues. V was trimmed by 6 bases and J by 6 bases, leaving 8 bases between them. Germline loops: CDR1 MNHEY, CDR2 SVGAGI. CDR3 DNA: TGTGCCAGCAGCAGGGCGGATGAAAAACTGTTTTTT. This translates into CASSRADEKLFF.

The CDR3 nucleotides read TGTGCCAGCAGCTTGGATTCCAGGGGGTCCTACGAGCAGTACTTC. Amino acids: CASSLDSRGSYEQYF. The rearrangement links TRBV5-4 to TRBJ2-7; 7 bases align to TRBD1. The CDR3 length is 15 residues. Looked up from germline, CDR1 is SGHNT and CDR2 is YYREEE (reference sequence). J gave up 1 base and V 0 bases, and 4 bases lay outside the gene matches. Using reference TRBV5-4 and TRBJ2-7 for the parts outside the CDR3, the full variable domain is ETGVTQSPTHLIKTRGQQVTLRCSSQSGHNTVSWYQQALGQGPQFIFQYYREEENGRGNFPPRFSGLQFPNYSSELNVNALELDDSALYLCASSLDSRGSYEQYFGPGTRLTVT.